Listed here are 18 T cell receptor beta chains from one sample, sequenced in a study of T cells in Graves' hyperthyroidism and ophthalmopathy. RNA transcripts were the template for amplifying TCR beta CDR3 regions. The TCR CDR3 first-round RT-PCR relied on the HTBI primer set. TCRdb reanalysed the multiplex PCR reads using MiXCR and keeps one entry per CDR3 protein. The sample carries approximately 370,000 distinct CDR3 sequences, about 15% recorded once. Sequencing input: blood. All receptors derive from a woman aged 25 to 39 with Graves' hyperthyroidism.

The rearrangement uses TRBV19 and TRBJ2-1; D is possibly TRBD1 or TRBD2 (5 bases each). Germline loops: CDR1 LNHDA, CDR2 SQIVND (reference sequence). Trimming took off 0 bases at V and 10 bases at J, with 16 bases between the two ends. The CDR3 sequence is 15 residues long. CDR3 in amino acids: CASSIDLVGTEEQFF. Written as DNA, the CDR3 is TGTGCCAGTAGTATAGATCTGGTGGGGACGGAAGAGCAGTTCTTC.

There are many counts of this clonotype. The gene calls are TRBV11-2 and TRBJ1-1; maybe TRBD1 (5 bases). From germline, CDR1 is SGHAT and CDR2 FQNNGV. The CDR3 spans 16 residues. V lost 0 bases and J 1 base, leaving 12 bases between the germline ends. The CDR3 spells CASSLDRGGRNTEAFF. Written as DNA, the CDR3 is TGTGCCAGCAGCTTAGATCGTGGGGGTCGGAACACTGAAGCTTTCTTT.

The rearrangement uses TRBV24-1 and TRBJ2-2, with TRBD2 identical over 12 bases. This CDR3 is built from 19 residues. CDR1 is KGHDR and CDR2 is SFDVKD in the germline V gene. J was trimmed by 0 bases and V by 3 bases; bases with no gene match: 7. The CDR3 bases are TGTGCCACCAGTGATCCCGGACTAGCGGGGATCGCGAACACCGGGGAGCTGTTTTTT. Protein: CATSDPGLAGIANTGELFF.

With respect to this clonotype: An end of the junction differs from the germline gene, which may be a read error. This chain links TRBV5-1 with TRBJ2-3; D is possibly TRBD1 or TRBD2 (5 bases each). This CDR3 is 14 amino acids long. Germline CDR1 reads SGHRS; CDR2 reads YFSETQ. CDR3 sequence reads: CASGLVGGTDTQYF. The DNA of the CDR3 is TGCGCCAGCGGCTTGGTGGGGGGCACAGATACGCAGTATTTT. Together with reference TRBV5-1 and TRBJ2-3, the CDR3 gives the full variable domain: KAGVTQTPRYLIKTRGQQVTLSCSPISGHRSVSWYQQTPGQGLQFLFEYFSETQRNKGNFPGRFSGRQFSNSRSEMNVSTLELGDSALYLCASGLVGGTDTQYFGPGTRLTVL.

The sample holds a few counts of this clonotype. The chain joins TRBV11-1 to TRBJ1-4; weak D call: TRBD1 (5 bases). Trimming took off 1 base at V and 6 bases at J, with 12 bases between the two ends. From germline, CDR1 is SGHAT and CDR2 FQDESV (reference sequence). The CDR3 is 15 amino acids. The CDR3 coding sequence is TGTGCCAGCAGCTTAGAGCGGCCAGGGTATGAAAAACTGTTTTTT. Translating gives CASSLERPGYEKLFF.

This clonotype was observed at least ten times. This chain uses TRBV18 with TRBJ1-5; 9 nucleotides match TRBD1. This CDR3 has 19 residues. CDR1 KGHSH and CDR2 LQKENI come from the germline V gene. After removal of 2 bases from V and 0 bases from J, the junction contained 11 bases not matched to a gene. CDR3 in DNA: TGTGCCAGCTCACCATATCCGGGACAGGGCAACTATAGCAATCAGCCCCAGCATTTT. Translated, it gives CASSPYPGQGNYSNQPQHF. Based on the CDR3 plus reference TRBV18 and TRBJ1-5, the full variable domain is NAGVMQNPRHLVRRRGQEARLRCSPMKGHSHVYWYRQLPEEGLKFMVYLQKENIIDESGMPKERFSAEFPKEGPSILRIQQVVRGDSAAYFCASSPYPGQGNYSNQPQHFGDGTRLSIL.

At least ten counts were recorded for this clonotype. This chain uses TRBV27 with TRBJ2-7; 7 bases map to TRBD1. Trimming took 4 bases from V and 2 from J; bases not matched to a gene: 5. This CDR3 is 14 amino acids long. Germline V gives CDR1 MNHEY, CDR2 SMNVEV (reference sequence). In DNA, the CDR3 is TGTGCCAGCAGTTCCCGGGACAGCCCCTACGAGCAGTACTTC. Residues: CASSSRDSPYEQYF.

There are many counts of this clonotype. V gene TRBV5-1 combines with J gene TRBJ1-1; 9 bases match TRBD1. The CDR3 has 16 amino acids. The germline V gene has CDR1 SGHRS and CDR2 YFSETQ. V shed 4 bases and J 6 bases; nucleotides not matched to a gene: 13. This CDR3 is CASSLGPTGGNAEAFF. CDR3 bases: TGCGCCAGCAGCCTCGGCCCCACAGGGGGCAACGCTGAAGCTTTCTTT.

This clonotype was seen many times. This chain connects TRBV2 to TRBJ2-1; 9 positions agree with TRBD2. Germline V lookup: CDR1 SNHLY, CDR2 FYNNEI. Trimming at V came to 1 base and at J to 3 bases, leaving 1 base not matched to a gene. This CDR3 is 15 amino acids long. This CDR3 reads CASSEGTSDYNEQFF. In DNA, the CDR3 is TGTGCCAGCAGTGAAGGGACTAGCGACTACAATGAGCAGTTCTTC.

This clonotype has just one count. A much larger clone lies a single base off, so this may be a read error. The J gene is TRBJ2-5, the V gene TRBV20-1; D remains ambiguous. This CDR3 has 15 amino acids. Per the germline V gene, CDR1 is DFQATT and CDR2 is SNEGSKA (reference sequence). The CDR3 region has the DNA TGCAGTGCTAGGGGCGGACGGATTTTCCAAGAGACCAAGTACTTC. It translates to CSARGGRIFQETKYF.

Many counts were recorded for this clonotype. The chain uses TRBV20-1 and TRBJ2-3; TRBD2 aligns across 8 bases. The CDR3 has 13 residues. Germline V lookup: CDR1 DFQATT, CDR2 SNEGSKA (reference sequence). Trimming cost V 4 bases and J 4 bases; bases outside gene matches: 4. The CDR3 nucleotides read TGCAGTGCTAACGGGAGGGTGGCAGATACGCAGTATTTT. It translates to CSANGRVADTQYF.

V is TRBV6-1 and J is TRBJ1-1, with D unresolved. V lost 2 bases, J lost 11 bases, and 12 bases lay in between. Looked up from germline, CDR1 is MNHNS and CDR2 is SASEGT. This CDR3 spans 12 amino acids. CDR3 residues: CASSESGAEAFF. For the CDR3, the DNA is TGTGCCAGCAGTGAAAGCGGCGCCGAGGCTTTCTTT.

In its sample, this clonotype was seen many times. This chain joins TRBV2 and TRBJ2-3, with 7 nucleotides matching TRBD2. The J segment lost 2 bases and the V segment lost 6 bases, leaving 11 bases of the junction unmatched. The CDR3 length is 16 residues. CDR1 is SNHLY and CDR2 is FYNNEI in the germline V gene. This CDR3 reads CASSSGVADFTDTQYF. CDR3 bases: TGTGCCAGCAGCAGCGGGGTAGCGGATTTCACAGATACGCAGTATTTT.

J is TRBJ1-2 and V is TRBV7-9, with 8 bases that match TRBD1. The V and J ends lost 3 bases and 2 bases, in that order; junction bases with no gene match: 5. The CDR3 totals 15 residues. The germline CDR1 and CDR2 sequences are SEHNR and FQNEAQ (reference sequence). The CDR3 DNA reads TGTGCCAGCAGCTTGGGGGACAGGCCAAACTATGGCTACACCTTC. Its protein product is CASSLGDRPNYGYTF. Filled out from reference TRBV7-9 and TRBJ1-2, the complete variable domain reads DTGVSQNPRHKITKRGQNVTFRCDPISEHNRLYWYRQTLGQGPEFLTYFQNEAQLEKSRLLSDRFSAERPKGSFSTLEIQRTEQGDSAMYLCASSLGDRPNYGYTFGSGTRLTVV.

This clonotype has only a few counts. The chain employs TRBV5-1 and TRBJ2-7, with D possibly being TRBD1 (7 bases). Germline loops: CDR1 SGHRS, CDR2 YFSETQ. V was shortened by 0 bases and J by 1 base, with 11 bases between the two germline ends. There are 15 residues in the CDR3. CDR3 coding DNA: TGCGCCAGCAGCTTGGCGGGGGACAGTTCCTACGAGCAGTACTTC. Its translation is CASSLAGDSSYEQYF.

This sequence joins TRBV5-1 and TRBJ2-7, with 10 bases identical to TRBD1. Germline-derived CDR1 and CDR2 are SGHRS and YFSETQ. CDR3 length: 16 residues. V shed 1 base and J 2 bases; nucleotides not matched to a gene: 6. The CDR3 spells CASSLSAGTGAYEQYF. The CDR3 bases are TGCGCCAGCAGCTTGTCCGCCGGGACAGGGGCCTACGAGCAGTACTTC.

CDR3 nucleotides: TGTGCCAGCAGCTTAGCGGCTAGCGGAACCGGGGAGCTGTTTTTT. Its translation is CASSLAASGTGELFF. The genes are TRBV11-2 and TRBJ2-2, with 7 bases aligning to TRBD2. Germline V gene sequence: CDR1 SGHAT, CDR2 FQNNGV. The CDR3 totals 15 residues. V was clipped by 1 base and J by 5 bases; unmatched bases: 4.

This clonotype was detected many times. J is TRBJ1-1 and V is TRBV12-3 or TRBV12-4, with D uncertain. This CDR3 has 10 amino acids. Trimming removed 8 bases at V and 2 bases at J, with 3 bases between. CDR3 coding DNA: TGTGCCAGCTACAACACTGAAGCTTTCTTT. Protein: CASYNTEAFF.